This record covers a single T cell receptor beta chain. Each patient relapsed following autologous stem cell transplantation, and prior brentuximab vedotin exposure differed. V shed 1 base and J 5 bases; nucleotides not matched to a gene: 8. This CDR3 is built from 16 residues. Germline assignment: CDR1 SGHVS and CDR2 FQNEAQ. These data originate in a study of PD-1 blockade in classical Hodgkin lymphoma. Assay used: immunoSEQ multiplex PCR; TCRdb lists only in-frame clones, some missing. The sample yields 90,000 to 120,000 clones, about nine tenths seen once. Sequencing was performed on peripheral blood mononuclear cells (PBMCs), taken before the second cycle of nivolumab. The source is a human donor with classical Hodgkin lymphoma. The genes are TRBV7-8 and TRBJ2-1; 7 bases map to TRBD2. The CDR3 region is CASSLDLGGWNNEQFF. The DNA of the CDR3 is TGTGCCAGCAGCTTAGATTTGGGGGGGTGGAACAATGAGCAGTTCTTC.